One T cell receptor beta chain is described in this entry. No antigen is known for it. The entry originates in a study of cytomegalovirus exposure and HLA in healthy donors. Study findings and constraints: V- and J-gene trimming of TCR beta was linked (in a later analysis) to a missense DCLRE1C variant. The authors excluded some V segments, including TRBV6-2 and TRBV6-3, as indistinguishable.

Germline V gives CDR1 SGDLS, CDR2 YYNGEE. This CDR3 contains 16 residues. V dropped 3 bases and J dropped 7; count of bases not matched to a gene: 6. A multiplex PCR was run with 60 Vbeta primers and 13 Jbeta primers. The data were produced by immunoSEQ multiplex PCR, yet TCRdb's version contains in-frame clones alone and is incomplete. The sample data list under 100,000 clones. The donors gave bone marrow, and they were healthy. The sequence was obtained from a man younger than 40 in good health and CMV-seronegative. Sequenced: PBMCs. The genes are TRBV9 and TRBJ2-1; 14 bases agree with TRBD2. CDR3 nucleotide sequence: TGTGCCAGCAGCGGGTCCGGGACTAGCGGGAGAAATGAGCAGTTCTTC. Amino acid sequence: CASSGSGTSGRNEQFF.